The 19 T cell receptor beta chains in this list originate from one sample, sequenced in a study of blood T cells in healthy people across ages. A J-beta primer mix and a sample-barcoded 5' primer were used in a second PCR of roughly 7 to 12 cycles. One entry per CDR3 protein results from TCRdb running MiXCR on the 5' RACE reads. The table has about 940,000 distinct CDR3 sequences, roughly 48% seen once; the top ten hold about an eighth. Sequenced input: blood. These receptors were obtained from a man in his thirties or forties in good health.

This chain joins TRBV4-2 and TRBJ2-7, with 8 positions matching TRBD2. CDR1 and CDR2 from the germline V gene are LGHNA and YNFKEQ. After removal of 5 bases from V and 1 base from J, the junction contained 7 bases not matched to a gene. The CDR3 runs to 15 residues. As DNA, the CDR3 is TGTGCCAGCAGCGAGGCTAGCGGGCAATCCTACGAGCAGTACTTC. Translated: CASSEASGQSYEQYF.

V and J are TRBV20-1 and TRBJ2-7; maybe TRBD1 (5 bases). CDR3 length: 13 residues. CDR1 is DFQATT, CDR2 SNEGSKA, per germline (reference sequence). V lost 6 bases and J 2 bases, leaving 14 bases between the germline ends. The CDR3 is CSATSQTAYEQYF. CDR3 DNA sequence: TGCAGTGCGACCAGTCAGACAGCCTACGAGCAGTACTTC.

At least ten counts were recorded for this clonotype. The V call is TRBV4-2, the J call TRBJ2-4, with TRBD1 as a possible D gene (6 bases). Looked up from germline, CDR1 is LGHNA and CDR2 is YNFKEQ. Trimming stripped 5 bases from V and 6 bases from J, with 8 bases between. The CDR3 has 12 residues. The CDR3 DNA follows: TGTGCCAGCAGCGGGGGCACAAACATTCAGTACTTC. Encoded protein: CASSGGTNIQYF.

The chain uses TRBV20-1 and TRBJ2-1; the D is unclear. Germline assignment: CDR1 DFQATT and CDR2 SNEGSKA (reference sequence). V dropped 0 bases and J dropped 5 bases, with 14 bases sitting between them. This CDR3 has 15 residues. The CDR3 DNA sequence: TGCAGTGCTAGAGATGGCACAGCGAGAAACAATGAGCAGTTCTTC. Translated: CSARDGTARNNEQFF.

This clonotype has just a few counts. CDR3 residues: CASSIHRTGAYGYTF. Written as DNA, the CDR3 is TGTGCCAGTAGTATTCATCGGACAGGGGCTTATGGCTACACCTTC. The genes are TRBV19 and TRBJ1-2, with 9 bases lining up with TRBD1. V was clipped by 3 bases and J by 5 bases; unmatched bases: 7. The CDR3 has 15 amino acids. Germline CDR1 is LNHDA and CDR2 is SQIVND (reference sequence).

The chain recombines TRBV27 with TRBJ2-7, with a weak D call TRBD1 (5 bases). CDR3 size: 13 residues. CDR1 is MNHEY and CDR2 is SMNVEV in the germline V gene (reference sequence). Trimming took off 5 bases at V and 0 bases at J, with 8 bases between the two ends. The chain's CDR3 is CASSTTGSYEQYF. In nucleotides, the CDR3 is TGTGCCAGCAGTACTACAGGCTCCTACGAGCAGTACTTC.

Note on this clonotype: A much larger clone differs by one base, so this may be a read error. The J gene is TRBJ2-7, the V gene TRBV7-2, with 16 positions matching TRBD2. The CDR3 has 18 residues. The V gene's germline CDR1 is SGHTA and CDR2 FQGNSA. The J segment lost 7 bases and the V segment lost 5 bases, leaving 14 bases of the junction unmatched. The CDR3 loop is CASSTQLGTSGGGHEQYF. In DNA form, the CDR3 reads TGTGCCAGCAGCACACAACTTGGGACTAGCGGGGGGGGACATGAGCAGTACTTC.

The chain employs TRBV7-2 and TRBJ2-5, with a possible D match to TRBD2 (6 bases). V was shortened by 3 bases and J by 10 bases, with 15 bases between the two germline ends. This CDR3 spans 13 amino acids. CDR1 and CDR2 from the germline V gene are SGHTA and FQGNSA. The chain's CDR3 is CASSFGGGWDQYF. In DNA form, the CDR3 reads TGTGCCAGCAGCTTTGGGGGAGGATGGGACCAGTACTTC.

The table lists this clonotype with a few counts. The chain recombines TRBV2 with TRBJ2-3; a weak D match, TRBD1 (7 bases). The CDR3 length is 15 residues. Between the trimmed V and J ends, which lost 6 bases and 2 bases, there was a span of 15 bases. In germline, CDR1 is SNHLY, CDR2 FYNNEI. This CDR3 is CASRPTGRHTDTQYF. CDR3 nucleotides: TGTGCCAGCAGGCCGACAGGGAGGCACACAGATACGCAGTATTTT.

This clonotype was recorded at least ten times. This chain uses TRBV6-6 with TRBJ2-7, with 10 nucleotides matching TRBD1. The CDR3 runs 14 residues. Germline V lookup: CDR1 MNHNY, CDR2 SVGAGI (reference sequence). V was pared by 6 bases and J by 3 bases, with 5 bases of the junction left unmatched. Written as DNA, the CDR3 is TGTGCCAGCAGCCGCGGACAGGGGGACTACGAGCAGTACTTC. The encoded protein is CASSRGQGDYEQYF.

This sequence joins TRBV20-1 and TRBJ1-5; D call uncertain. Germline-derived CDR1 and CDR2 are DFQATT and SNEGSKA (reference sequence). With 0 bases removed from V and 7 bases from J, the gap between germline ends came to 19 bases. This CDR3 has 16 residues. CDR3 nucleotide sequence: TGCAGTGCTAGAGATTTTCAGAACCCTCTGGGACAGCCCCAGCATTTT. It codes for CSARDFQNPLGQPQHF.

V and J are TRBV12-3 or TRBV12-4 and TRBJ2-3; possibly TRBD1 for D (6 bases). Trimming shortened V by 8 bases and J by 5 bases, and 20 bases separated the two germline ends. This CDR3 is built from 15 residues. As DNA, the CDR3 is TGTGCCAGCGGCCTGAGGGGGTTCCTCAGAGATACGCAGTATTTT. Translated: CASGLRGFLRDTQYF.

V gene TRBV27 combines with J gene TRBJ2-3; D is possibly TRBD2 (6 bases). In germline, CDR1 is MNHEY, CDR2 SMNVEV (reference sequence). V lost 2 bases and J 5 bases, leaving 14 bases between the germline ends. The CDR3 has 15 residues. CDR3 loop: CASSLGGARGDTQYF. As DNA, the CDR3 is TGTGCCAGCAGTTTAGGCGGGGCGAGGGGAGATACGCAGTATTTT.

The rearrangement joins TRBV20-1 to TRBJ2-7; TRBD1 might be the D (5 bases). The CDR3 spans 15 residues. V was cut by 1 base and J by 0 bases, with 13 bases left in between. Germline CDR1 DFQATT, CDR2 SNEGSKA (reference sequence). The CDR3, as DNA: TGCAGTGCTAGAGCCTCAGGGCCAACCTCCTACGAGCAGTACTTC. Protein product: CSARASGPTSYEQYF.

This chain connects TRBV5-6 to TRBJ2-7, with 7 bases lining up with TRBD1. CDR3 length equals 16 residues. Germline V gene sequence: CDR1 SGHDT, CDR2 YYEEEE. V gave up 4 bases and J gave up 2 bases; unmatched junction bases: 12. The CDR3 region is CASSGATWDSPYEQYF. The DNA of the CDR3 is TGTGCCAGCAGCGGAGCTACGTGGGACAGTCCCTACGAGCAGTACTTC.

CDR3 sequence: CASSVETGNTEAFF. The CDR3 DNA follows: TGTGCCAGCAGCGTAGAGACAGGGAACACTGAAGCTTTCTTT. The V and J genes are TRBV7-2 and TRBJ1-1, with a possible D match to TRBD1 (6 bases). In germline, CDR1 is SGHTA, CDR2 FQGNSA. There are 14 residues in the CDR3. V lost 5 bases, J lost 1 base, and 11 bases lay in between.

The sample holds a few counts of this clonotype. The CDR3 sequence is CASTLGGTPIPYGYTF. CDR3 DNA: TGTGCCAGCACCCTTGGCGGGACACCAATCCCCTATGGCTACACCTTC. The chain uses TRBV5-5 and TRBJ1-2; D perhaps matches TRBD1 (6 bases). V was trimmed by 6 bases and J by 4 bases, leaving 22 bases between them. The CDR3 length is 16 residues. Germline V CDR1 and CDR2: SGHKS, YYEKEE (reference sequence).

This clonotype was counted only a few times. The chain carries TRBV25-1 and TRBJ2-6, with D hard to call. V was shortened by 8 bases and J by 0 bases, with 5 bases between the two germline ends. The CDR3 has 13 residues. From germline, CDR1 is MGHDK and CDR2 SYGVNS. CDR3 coding DNA: TGTGCCAGCCTCAACTCTGGGGCCAACGTCCTGACTTTC. Protein: CASLNSGANVLTF. The whole variable domain, filled in from reference TRBV25-1 and TRBJ2-6, reads EADIYQTPRYLVIGTGKKITLECSQTMGHDKMYWYQQDPGMELHLIHYSYGVNSTEKGDLSSESTVSRIRTEHFPLTLESARPSHTSQYLCASLNSGANVLTFGAGSRLTVL.

The V gene is TRBV14, the J gene TRBJ1-1, with D possibly matching TRBD1 (5 bases). Trimming removed 4 bases from V and 4 bases from J, with 10 bases in between. The CDR3 is made up of 13 amino acids. The germline gives CDR1 SGHDN, CDR2 FVKESK. DNA of the CDR3: TGTGCCAGCAGCCGTCCGGGACGCACTGAAGCTTTCTTT. It codes for CASSRPGRTEAFF.